Described below is a single T cell receptor beta chain sequence and its context. The antigen is undetermined. The data stem from a study of cytomegalovirus exposure and HLA in healthy donors. Overall study results and limits: Prediction of most subjects' HLA-A and HLA-B alleles by TCR beta sequences was reportedly accurate. A later analysis showed that HLA-associated TCR beta chains had undergone more clonal expansion than equally common others. Highly shared variants forming one cluster were likely a sequencing artifact.

The PCR was carried out with 60 Vbeta primers and 13 Jbeta primers. Some clones are missing from TCRdb's copy, which holds only in-frame ones; the method was immunoSEQ multiplex PCR. The table has approximately 150,000 clones, about three fifths seen once; the top ten hold under 3%. In nominal health when sampled, donors likely had unrecorded immune exposures nonetheless. This TCR was recovered from a woman in her 30s in good health and CMV-seropositive. Sequencing input: PBMCs.

The CDR3 is CASSIGSGGRNTIYF. The CDR3 coding sequence is TGCGCCAGCAGCATTGGATCGGGTGGAAGGAACACCATATATTTT. The rearrangement uses TRBV5-1 and TRBJ1-3, with D uncertain. Germline CDR1 SGHRS, CDR2 YFSETQ. V gave up 4 bases and J gave up 7 bases, with 18 bases separating them. The CDR3 covers 15 residues.